This passage covers 26 T cell receptor beta chains from one sample sequenced in a study of cytomegalovirus exposure and HLA in healthy donors. The PCR had 60 Vbeta and 13 Jbeta primers. Clones were sequenced by immunoSEQ multiplex PCR, and TCRdb holds only the in-frame ones, with some missing. The sample yields under 250,000 clones, around 80% seen once. What was sequenced was PBMCs. All receptors come from a man in his thirties or forties in good health and CMV-seronegative.

The V call is TRBV6-1, the J call TRBJ2-5; 8 positions agree with TRBD2. The CDR3 covers 19 residues. Germline V CDR1 and CDR2: MNHNS, SASEGT. With V trimmed by 1 base and J by 5 bases, 18 bases remained unmatched. The CDR3, as DNA: TGTGCCAGCAGTGAAGGGGGGGGTCGAGTTCTAGCGGGTTGGGAGACCCAGTACTTC. Translated, it gives CASSEGGGRVLAGWETQYF.

In nucleotides, the CDR3 is TGTGCCACCCTTGGGGGGGGATCGTACGAGCAGTACTTC. It codes for CATLGGGSYEQYF. The chain employs TRBV6-5 and TRBJ2-5; 7 bases line up with TRBD2. Near its end, the DNA agrees better with TRBJ2-7, so the J call may be wrong. Germline CDR1 is MNHEY and CDR2 is SVGAGI. The CDR3 loop spans 13 amino acids.

This clone was counted once. The chain has TRBV29-1 and TRBJ2-7; 10 bases agree with TRBD1. The V and J ends lost 5 bases and 4 bases, in that order; junction bases with no gene match: 5. Germline V CDR1 and CDR2: SQVTM, ANQGSEA. This CDR3 contains 13 residues. The CDR3 sequence is CSVSGTGVYEQYF. CDR3 coding DNA: TGCAGCGTTTCCGGGACAGGGGTTTACGAGCAGTACTTC.

The chain joins TRBV5-1 to TRBJ2-1; 9 bases align to TRBD1. The CDR3 sequence is 15 residues long. Germline CDR1 SGHRS, CDR2 YFSETQ. With V trimmed by 3 bases and J by 1 base, 2 bases remained unmatched. DNA of the CDR3: TGCGCCAGCAGCTCGGGGACAGGGTCCTACAATGAGCAGTTCTTC. Its translation is CASSSGTGSYNEQFF.

This clone was picked up one time. This chain links TRBV5-3 with TRBJ2-1; 13 nucleotides agree with TRBD2. TRBV5-3 is reported as an ORF; its role is uncertain. The CDR3 runs 16 residues. Unmatched junction bases numbered 9, after V lost 4 bases and J lost 8 bases. CDR3 DNA: TGTGCCAGAAGCACCAAGGGACTAGCGGGAAGCTATGAGCAGTTCTTC. Protein sequence: CARSTKGLAGSYEQFF.

The chain is built from TRBV6-5 and TRBJ2-2; D uncertain. Germline V gene lookup returns CDR1 MNHEY and CDR2 SVGAGI. This CDR3 has 14 amino acids. Trimming removed 3 bases from V and 5 bases from J, with 10 bases in between. The CDR3 here is CASSYGIPTGELFF. The CDR3 DNA is TGTGCCAGCAGTTATGGCATCCCAACCGGGGAGCTGTTTTTT.

V is TRBV6-5 and J is TRBJ2-3; D might be TRBD2 (5 bases). Germline CDR1 and CDR2: MNHEY and SVGAGI. V lost 5 bases and J 6 bases, leaving 15 bases between the germline ends. The CDR3 extends over 14 amino acids. CDR3 protein: CASSRGSPMDTQYF. The CDR3 region has the DNA TGTGCCAGCAGTCGAGGGTCCCCAATGGATACGCAGTATTTT.

This rearrangement joins TRBV18 to TRBJ1-6, with 8 bases fitting TRBD1. V shed 2 bases, J shed 6 bases, and the junction held 3 bases outside the gene matches. This CDR3 is built from 15 residues. Germline V gene data show CDR1 as KGHSH and CDR2 as LQKENI. The CDR3 spells CASSPGTGSNSPLHF. CDR3 in DNA: TGTGCCAGCTCACCAGGGACAGGCAGTAATTCACCCCTCCACTTT.

J is TRBJ2-7 and V is TRBV4-1, with 8 bases identical to TRBD1. The length of the CDR3 is 14 residues. CDR1 and CDR2 (germline): MGHRA, YSYEKL. The ends lost 4 bases at V and 1 base at J; junction bases unmatched: 3. CDR3 loop: CASSPGTGSYEQYF. CDR3 sequence (DNA): TGCGCCAGCAGCCCCGGGACAGGATCCTACGAGCAGTACTTC.

The rearrangement uses TRBV18 and TRBJ2-7, with D maybe TRBD2 (5 bases). The V end lost 2 bases, the J end lost 0 bases, and 14 bases lay between the germline ends. This CDR3 region has 16 residues. The germline V gene has CDR1 KGHSH and CDR2 LQKENI. The CDR3 here is CASSPGWTANSYEQYF. CDR3 nucleotides: TGTGCCAGCTCACCAGGTTGGACTGCAAACTCCTACGAGCAGTACTTC.

The chain carries TRBV14 and TRBJ1-2, with D possibly matching TRBD1 (5 bases). Trimming pared 0 bases from V and 4 bases from J, leaving 15 bases between. The CDR3 sequence is 16 residues long. Per germline, CDR1 SGHDN and CDR2 FVKESK. The CDR3: CASSQDGDFTPYGYTF. Written as DNA, the CDR3 is TGTGCCAGCAGCCAAGACGGGGACTTCACTCCCTATGGCTACACCTTC.

Written as DNA, the CDR3 is TGTGCCAGCAAATGGGGGACAGGGGGCGTCTATGGCTACACCTTC. Its protein is CASKWGTGGVYGYTF. This chain links TRBV7-3 with TRBJ1-2; 12 positions match TRBD1. Trimming at V came to 7 bases and at J to 4 bases, leaving 7 bases not matched to a gene. The V gene's germline CDR1 is SGHTA and CDR2 FQGTGA. This CDR3 is built from 15 residues.

This clone came up once. The chain has TRBV14 and TRBJ2-1; tentatively, D is TRBD1 (6 bases). The V gene's germline CDR1 is SGHDN and CDR2 FVKESK. V gave up 1 base and J gave up 7 bases, with 8 bases separating them. There are 13 residues in the CDR3. In nucleotides, the CDR3 is TGTGCCAGCAGCCAAGTCGACAGGAATGAGCAGTTCTTC. Translation gives CASSQVDRNEQFF.

This clone was seen a single time. The chain joins TRBV7-8 to TRBJ1-3; 10 nucleotides line up with TRBD1. CDR1 and CDR2 (germline): SGHVS, FQNEAQ. This CDR3 region has 16 residues. Losses at the gene ends were 5 bases for V and 4 bases for J; bases not matched to a gene: 8. The CDR3 protein is CASSNWDRGSGNTIYF. The CDR3 coding sequence is TGTGCCAGCAGCAACTGGGACAGGGGTTCGGGAAACACCATATATTTT.

The chain couples TRBV7-2 to TRBJ2-7; 7 nucleotides align to TRBD2. This CDR3 comprises 14 residues. Losses at the gene ends were 9 bases for V and 1 base for J; bases not matched to a gene: 9. CDR1 SGHTA and CDR2 FQGNSA come from the germline V gene. In DNA form, the CDR3 reads TGTGCCAGTGGAGCGGGGCATTTATCCTACGAGCAGTACTTC. This sequence encodes CASGAGHLSYEQYF. Looking up the rest from reference TRBV7-2 and TRBJ2-7 gives the full variable domain: GAGVSQSPSNKVTEKGKDVELRCDPISGHTALYWYRQSLGQGLEFLIYFQGNSAPDKSGLPSDRFSAERTGGSVSTLTIQRTQQEDSAVYLCASGAGHLSYEQYFGPGTRLTVT.

The CDR3 DNA reads as TGTGCCTGGCGTAATGAAGTCGGTTTCCGGGACACAAACATTCAGTACTTC. Amino acid sequence: CAWRNEVGFRDTNIQYF. The chain joins TRBV30 to TRBJ2-4; perhaps TRBD1 as D (6 bases). CDR1 and CDR2 (germline): GTSNPN, SVGIG (reference sequence). V was cut by 5 bases and J by 6 bases, with 26 bases left in between. The CDR3 totals 17 residues.

J is TRBJ1-1 and V is TRBV5-4; D remains unclear. This CDR3 comprises 16 residues. CDR1 is SGHNT, CDR2 YYREEE, per germline (reference sequence). Trimming cost V 0 bases and J 0 bases, with 12 bases left between them. The CDR3 region is CASSLAGFAMNTEAFF. The CDR3 DNA sequence: TGTGCCAGCAGCTTGGCCGGGTTTGCTATGAACACTGAAGCTTTCTTT.

The chain is built from TRBV5-1 and TRBJ1-2; possibly TRBD1 for D (5 bases). Trimming removed 4 bases from V and 7 bases from J, with 17 bases in between. Germline values: CDR1 SGHRS, CDR2 YFSETQ. This CDR3 contains 14 residues. The CDR3 reads CASSPQADGRGYTF. The CDR3 DNA follows: TGCGCCAGCAGCCCACAGGCTGACGGGCGTGGCTACACCTTC.

This chain connects TRBV7-9 to TRBJ2-7, with D tentatively TRBD1 (6 bases). In germline, CDR1 is SEHNR, CDR2 FQNEAQ (reference sequence). Trimming cost V 4 bases and J 2 bases, with 18 bases left between them. This CDR3 contains 16 residues. CDR3 residues: CASSYPQGSSAYEQYF. The CDR3 DNA follows: TGTGCCAGCAGCTACCCACAGGGATCCAGCGCCTACGAGCAGTACTTC.

The chain couples TRBV4-1 to TRBJ2-7; TRBD1 matches 7 bases. The V gene end was trimmed by 2 bases and the J gene end by 8 bases; junction bases not matched to a gene: 9. Germline CDR1 and CDR2: MGHRA and YSYEKL. The CDR3 has 14 residues. CDR3 sequence: CASSQPGGRRQQYF. For the CDR3, the DNA is TGCGCCAGCAGCCAACCAGGGGGACGTCGGCAGCAGTACTTC.

The chain uses TRBV6-4 and TRBJ2-1; the match to TRBD2 covers 10 bases. The CDR3 totals 13 residues. J lost 16 bases, V lost 2 bases, and 8 bases had no gene match. Germline CDR1 reads MRHNA; CDR2 reads SNTAGT. CDR3 loop: CASSDEVAGGRFF. Written as DNA, the CDR3 is TGTGCCAGCAGTGACGAGGTAGCGGGAGGCCGTTTCTTC.

This clone was seen a handful of times. This rearrangement joins TRBV5-1 to TRBJ1-1, with 8 nucleotides matching TRBD1. The junction had 9 bases not matched to a gene; V was cut back by 1 base and J by 7 bases. From germline, CDR1 is SGHRS and CDR2 YFSETQ. The CDR3 totals 15 residues. CDR3 coding DNA: TGCGCCAGCAGCTTGACCCACAGGGGGGTAAATGAAGCTTTCTTT. Translation: CASSLTHRGVNEAFF.

The chain joins TRBV19 to TRBJ2-1, with D possibly being TRBD2 (6 bases). V was cut by 3 bases and J by 9 bases, with 12 bases left in between. The CDR3 is made up of 13 amino acids. Germline values: CDR1 LNHDA, CDR2 SQIVND (reference sequence). Here the CDR3 DNA reads TGTGCCAGTAGTATCACGGAGGGTCCTGAGCAGTTCTTC. This translates into CASSITEGPEQFF.

A few counts support this clone. The V call is TRBV6-4, the J call TRBJ1-5; D gene uncertain. CDR1 MRHNA and CDR2 SNTAGT come from the germline V gene. The length of the CDR3 is 14 residues. V was pared by 5 bases and J by 1 base, with 9 bases between. The CDR3: CASSPFRSNQPQHF. In nucleotides, the CDR3 is TGTGCCAGCAGTCCCTTCCGGAGCAATCAGCCCCAGCATTTT.

The genes are TRBV11-2 and TRBJ1-5, with D possibly TRBD1 on 6 matching bases. The CDR3 consists of 18 residues. Per germline, CDR1 SGHAT and CDR2 FQNNGV. Trimming pared 3 bases from V and 0 bases from J, leaving 18 bases between. CDR3: CASSLGVGADYSNQPQHF. The DNA of the CDR3 is TGTGCCAGCAGCTTGGGGGTGGGGGCGGATTATAGCAATCAGCCCCAGCATTTT.

V usage is TRBV6-1 and J usage is TRBJ2-2; D unclear. The CDR3 has 14 amino acids. The germline gives CDR1 MNHNS, CDR2 SASEGT. The germline V and J ends were trimmed by 6 bases and 0 bases, with 8 bases remaining between them. The CDR3 sequence is CASREQANTGELFF. The CDR3 region has the DNA TGTGCCAGCAGGGAGCAAGCGAACACCGGGGAGCTGTTTTTT.